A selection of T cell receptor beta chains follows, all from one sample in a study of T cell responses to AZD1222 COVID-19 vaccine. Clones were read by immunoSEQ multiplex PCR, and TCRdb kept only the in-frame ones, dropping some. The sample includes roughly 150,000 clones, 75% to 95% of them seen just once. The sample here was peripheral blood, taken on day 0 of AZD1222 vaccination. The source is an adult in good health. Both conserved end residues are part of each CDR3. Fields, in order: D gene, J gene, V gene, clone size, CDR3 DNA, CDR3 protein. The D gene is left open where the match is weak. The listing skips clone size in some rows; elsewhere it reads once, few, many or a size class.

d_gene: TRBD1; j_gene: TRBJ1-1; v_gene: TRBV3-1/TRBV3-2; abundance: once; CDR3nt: TGTGCCAGCAGCTCTCCGGGACAGGGGGATGAAGCTTTCTTT; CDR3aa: CASSSPGQGDEAFF
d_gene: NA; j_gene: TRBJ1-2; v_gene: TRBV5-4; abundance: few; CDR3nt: TGTGCCAGCAGCTTGTTTCCAGGAGTGAACTATGGCTACACCTTC; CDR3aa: CASSLFPGVNYGYTF
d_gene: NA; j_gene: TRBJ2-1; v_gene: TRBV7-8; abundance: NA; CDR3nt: TGTGCCAGCAGCCTCATGCCGAGCTCCTACAATGAGCAGTTCTTC; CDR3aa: CASSLMPSSYNEQFF
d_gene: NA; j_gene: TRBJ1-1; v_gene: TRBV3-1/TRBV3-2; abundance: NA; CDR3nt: TGTGCCAGCAGCCAAGGGTCCGGGATGAACACTGAAGCTTTCTTT; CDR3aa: CASSQGSGMNTEAFF
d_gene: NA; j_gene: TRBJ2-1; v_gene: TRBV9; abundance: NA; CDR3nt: TGTGCCAGCAGCCTAGGGGGACAACCCTCCTACAATGAGCAGTTCTTC; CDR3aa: CASSLGGQPSYNEQFF
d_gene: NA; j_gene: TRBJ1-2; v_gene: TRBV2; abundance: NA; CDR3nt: TGTGCCAGCAGTTACTCCGACACCTATGGCTACACCTTC; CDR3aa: CASSYSDTYGYTF
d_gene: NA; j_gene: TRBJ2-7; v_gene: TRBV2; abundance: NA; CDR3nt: TGTGCCAGCTGTAACAGAGTCTCCTACGAGCAGTACTTC; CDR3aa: CASCNRVSYEQYF
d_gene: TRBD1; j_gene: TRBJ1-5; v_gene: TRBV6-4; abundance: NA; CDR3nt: TGTGCCAGCAGTGACAGTTCTGTGGACAGGGGGAATCAGCCCCAGCATTTT; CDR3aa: CASSDSSVDRGNQPQHF
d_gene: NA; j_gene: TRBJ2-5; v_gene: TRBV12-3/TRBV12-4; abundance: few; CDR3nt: TGTGCCACCGGGCCTTGGCAAGAGACCCAGTACTTC; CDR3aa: CATGPWQETQYF
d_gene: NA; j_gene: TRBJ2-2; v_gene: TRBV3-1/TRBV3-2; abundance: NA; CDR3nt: TGTGCCAGCAGGCGGGGGCAGGACACCGGGGAGCTGTTTTTT; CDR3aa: CASRRGQDTGELFF
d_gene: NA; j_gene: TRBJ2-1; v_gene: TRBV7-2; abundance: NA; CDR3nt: TGTGCCAGCAGCCCGTCCTTTGACAATGAGCAGTTCTTC; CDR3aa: CASSPSFDNEQFF
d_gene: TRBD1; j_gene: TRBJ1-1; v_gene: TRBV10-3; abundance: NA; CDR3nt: TGTGCCATCAGGCGAGACAGGGGAAGGAACACTGAAGCTTTCTTT; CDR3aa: CAIRRDRGRNTEAFF
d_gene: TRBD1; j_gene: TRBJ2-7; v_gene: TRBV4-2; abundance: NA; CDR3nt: TGTGCCAGCAGCCCTGTGGCCCTCGGGACAGGAACCTACGAGCAGTACTTC; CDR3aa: CASSPVALGTGTYEQYF
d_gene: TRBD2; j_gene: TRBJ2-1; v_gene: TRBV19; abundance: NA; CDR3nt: TGTGCCAGTAGTTGGCTAGCGGGAGGAAAAGGGTACAATGAGCAGTTCTTC; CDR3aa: CASSWLAGGKGYNEQFF
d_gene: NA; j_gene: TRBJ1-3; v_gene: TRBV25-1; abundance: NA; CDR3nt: TGTGCCAGCAGTGTACAGACCTCTGGAAACACCATATATTTT; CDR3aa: CASSVQTSGNTIYF
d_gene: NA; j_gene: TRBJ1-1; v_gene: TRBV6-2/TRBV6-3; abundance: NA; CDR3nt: TGTGCCAGCAGCACAGGGAACACTGAAGCTTTCTTT; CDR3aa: CASSTGNTEAFF
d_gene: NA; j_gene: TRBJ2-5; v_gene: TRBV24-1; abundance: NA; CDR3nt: TGTGCCACCAGTGATCCGACAGGCGACCAAGAGACCCAGTACTTC; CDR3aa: CATSDPTGDQETQYF
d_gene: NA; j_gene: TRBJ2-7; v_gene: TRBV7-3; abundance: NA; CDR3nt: TGTGCCAGCAGCTTAGAACCTCAGGTCTCCTACGAGCAGTACTTC; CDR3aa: CASSLEPQVSYEQYF
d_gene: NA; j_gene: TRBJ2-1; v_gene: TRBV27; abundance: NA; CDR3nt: TGTGCCAGCAGTCTACTCGGACAGTTTGAGCAGTTCTTC; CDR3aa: CASSLLGQFEQFF
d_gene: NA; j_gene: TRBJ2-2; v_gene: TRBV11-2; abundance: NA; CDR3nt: TGTGCCAGCAGCTTTCCCCGGGACTTGGACACCGGGGAGCTGTTTTTT; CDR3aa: CASSFPRDLDTGELFF
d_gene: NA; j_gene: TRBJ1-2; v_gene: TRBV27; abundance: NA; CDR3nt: TGTGCCAGCAGTTTACGGACAAGCCATTATGGCTACACCTTC; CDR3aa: CASSLRTSHYGYTF
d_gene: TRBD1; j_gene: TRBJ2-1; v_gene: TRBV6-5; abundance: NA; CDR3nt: TGTGCCAGCAGTTCCACAGGGGGCGATTCTATTGAGCAGTTCTTC; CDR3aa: CASSSTGGDSIEQFF
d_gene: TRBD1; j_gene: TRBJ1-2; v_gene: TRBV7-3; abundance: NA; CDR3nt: TGTGCCAGCAGCTTAACAGGGGGCGCCAGGGGCTACACCTTC; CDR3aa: CASSLTGGARGYTF
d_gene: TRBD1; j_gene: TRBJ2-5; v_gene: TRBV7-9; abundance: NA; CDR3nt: TGTGCCAGCAGCCGCGACAGGGGCGAAGAGACCCAGTACTTC; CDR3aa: CASSRDRGEETQYF
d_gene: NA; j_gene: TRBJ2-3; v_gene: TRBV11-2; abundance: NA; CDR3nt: TGTGCCAGCAGCCCCATCGGGTACACAGATACGCAGTATTTT; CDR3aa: CASSPIGYTDTQYF
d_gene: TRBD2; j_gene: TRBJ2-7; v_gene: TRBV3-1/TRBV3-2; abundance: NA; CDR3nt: TGTGCCAGCAGCGCCCTAGCGGGCCTCTCCTACGAGCAGTACTTC; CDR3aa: CASSALAGLSYEQYF
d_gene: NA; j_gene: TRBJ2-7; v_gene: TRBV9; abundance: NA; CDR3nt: TGTGCCAGCAGCGTTAACAGCTACGAGCAGTACTTC; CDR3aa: CASSVNSYEQYF
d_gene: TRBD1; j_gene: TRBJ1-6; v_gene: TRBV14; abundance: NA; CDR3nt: TGTGCCAGCAGCCAAAATAGGGGGCCGGGGAAGAGTTCACCCCTCCACTTT; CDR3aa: CASSQNRGPGKSSPLHF
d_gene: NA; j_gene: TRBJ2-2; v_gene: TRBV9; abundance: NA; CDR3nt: TGTGCCAGCAGCCGATCCGGGGAGCTGTTTTTT; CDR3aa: CASSRSGELFF
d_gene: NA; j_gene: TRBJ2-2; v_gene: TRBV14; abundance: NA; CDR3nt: TGTGCCAGCAGCCAAGGTCAGATTAACACCGGGGAGCTGTTTTTT; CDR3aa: CASSQGQINTGELFF
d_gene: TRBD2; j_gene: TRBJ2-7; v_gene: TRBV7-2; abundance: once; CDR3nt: TGTGCCAGCAGCTCAATAGGGACTAGCGGGAGGTGGAGCTCCTACGAGCAGTACTTC; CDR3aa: CASSSIGTSGRWSSYEQYF
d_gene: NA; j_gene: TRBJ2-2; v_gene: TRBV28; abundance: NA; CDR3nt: TGTGCCAGCATGATGAACACCGGGGAGCTGTTTTTT; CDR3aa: CASMMNTGELFF
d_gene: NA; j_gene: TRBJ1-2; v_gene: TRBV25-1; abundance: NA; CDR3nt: TGTGCCAGCAGTGAATCTTTGGGGACGGTCTATGGCTACACCTTC; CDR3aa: CASSESLGTVYGYTF
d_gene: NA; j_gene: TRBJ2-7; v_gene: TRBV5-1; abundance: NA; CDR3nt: TGCGCCAGCAGCTGGGGTTTGGCGGGACCCAGAACCTACGAGCAGTACTTC; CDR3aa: CASSWGLAGPRTYEQYF
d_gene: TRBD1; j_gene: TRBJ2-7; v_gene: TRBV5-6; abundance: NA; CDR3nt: TGTGCCAGCAGCTTAATCGGGACAGGGGCCTACGAGCAGTACTTC; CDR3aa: CASSLIGTGAYEQYF
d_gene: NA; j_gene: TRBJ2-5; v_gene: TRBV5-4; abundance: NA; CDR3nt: TGTGCCAGCAGCGTCAAGCGGAGCAGGGGAGAGACCCAGTACTTC; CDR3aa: CASSVKRSRGETQYF
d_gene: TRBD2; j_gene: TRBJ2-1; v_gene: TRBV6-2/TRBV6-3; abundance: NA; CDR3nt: TGTGCCAGCAGTCCCGCCAAACTAGCGGGAGTAAATGAGCAGTTCTTC; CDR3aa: CASSPAKLAGVNEQFF
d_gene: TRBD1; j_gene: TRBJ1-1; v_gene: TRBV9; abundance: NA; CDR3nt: TGTGCCAGCAGCCCTACAGGGGGCGAGAACACTGAAGCTTTCTTT; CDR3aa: CASSPTGGENTEAFF
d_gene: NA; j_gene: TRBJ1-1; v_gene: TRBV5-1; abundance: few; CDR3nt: TGCGCCAGCAGCAACACAGGGTGGACTGAAGCTTTCTTT; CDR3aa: CASSNTGWTEAFF
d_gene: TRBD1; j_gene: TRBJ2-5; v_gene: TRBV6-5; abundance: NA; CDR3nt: TGTGCCAGCAGGCCAACGGACAGGGGGCGGGAGACCCAGTACTTC; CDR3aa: CASRPTDRGRETQYF
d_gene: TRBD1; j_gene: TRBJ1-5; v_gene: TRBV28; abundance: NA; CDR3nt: TGTGCCAGCAGTTTAAACCCCCGGACAGGGACAAGTTCCTACAATCAGCCCCAGCATTTT; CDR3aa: CASSLNPRTGTSSYNQPQHF
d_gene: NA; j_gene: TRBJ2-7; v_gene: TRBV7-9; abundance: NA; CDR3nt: TGTGCCAGCAGCTTACAGGGATACTCCTACGAGCAGTACTTC; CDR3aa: CASSLQGYSYEQYF
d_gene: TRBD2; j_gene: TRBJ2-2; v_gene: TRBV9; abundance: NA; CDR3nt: TGTGCCAGCAGCGTAGCCGGGACTAGCGCCGAGCGCGGGGAGCTGTTTTTT; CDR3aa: CASSVAGTSAERGELFF
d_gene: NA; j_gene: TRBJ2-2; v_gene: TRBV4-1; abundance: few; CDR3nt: TGCGCCAGCAGCCAAGATCGTATGGGTCTCGGGGAGCTGTTTTTT; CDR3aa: CASSQDRMGLGELFF
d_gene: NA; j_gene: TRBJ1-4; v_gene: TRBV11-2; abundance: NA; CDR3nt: TGTGCCAGCAGCTTAGAGTTCACAGAAAATGAAAAACTGTTTTTT; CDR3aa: CASSLEFTENEKLFF
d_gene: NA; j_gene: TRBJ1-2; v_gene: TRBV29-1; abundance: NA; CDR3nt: TGCAGCGTTCCCGGGACAACCGAGGGGTTAAGTGGCTACACCTTC; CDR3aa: CSVPGTTEGLSGYTF
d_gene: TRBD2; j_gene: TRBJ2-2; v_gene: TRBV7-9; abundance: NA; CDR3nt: TGTGCCAGCAGCGCGCGACTAGCGGAGGAAACCCCCGGGGAGCTGTTTTTT; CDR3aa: CASSARLAEETPGELFF
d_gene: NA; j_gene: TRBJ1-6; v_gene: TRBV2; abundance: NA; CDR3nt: TGTGCCAGCAGAGGAGAAGGCAGTTCACCCCTCCACTTT; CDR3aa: CASRGEGSSPLHF
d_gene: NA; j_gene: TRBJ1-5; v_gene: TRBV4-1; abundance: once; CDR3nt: TGCGCCAGCAGCCAGGGGTACGGAAGGCAGCCCCAGCATTTT; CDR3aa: CASSQGYGRQPQHF
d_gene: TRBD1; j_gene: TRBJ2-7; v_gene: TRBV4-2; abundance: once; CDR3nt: TGTGCCAGCAGCCAAACGGGACAGAACTACGAGCAGTACTTC; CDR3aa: CASSQTGQNYEQYF
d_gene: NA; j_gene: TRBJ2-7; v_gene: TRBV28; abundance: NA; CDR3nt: TGTGCCAGCAGTTACAACGAGCAGTACTTC; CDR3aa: CASSYNEQYF
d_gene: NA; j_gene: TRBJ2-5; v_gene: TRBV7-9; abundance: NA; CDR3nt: TGTGCCAGCAGCTCCGGGACATCCGAGACCCAGTACTTC; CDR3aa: CASSSGTSETQYF
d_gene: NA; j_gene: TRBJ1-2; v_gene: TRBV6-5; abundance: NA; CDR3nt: TGTGCCAGCAGTTACTCGGGCAGACAAGATGGCTACACCTTC; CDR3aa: CASSYSGRQDGYTF